This T cell receptor (beta chain) was sequenced in a study of low-dose radiotherapy and immunotherapy resistance in tumors. The table lists this clonotype with many counts. Over around 19 PCR cycles, TCRs were amplified from a constant-region primer and V-primer adapter. One entry per CDR3 protein, called by TCRdb with MiXCR from the reads. The sample contains tens of thousands of distinct CDR3 sequences, 12% of which appear only once. Time point specified: before trial treatment. The CDR3 contains 16 residues. V shed 1 base, J shed 0 bases, and the junction held 5 bases outside the gene matches. Germline CDR1 is SQVTM and CDR2 is ANQGSEA.

The receptor's source is a female donor with ovarian cancer. J is TRBJ2-1 and V is TRBV29-1; 8 bases line up with TRBD2. The sequencing used PBMCs, collected before treatment. The CDR3 DNA reads TGCAGCGTTGAAGTCCCTACTAGCGGCTCCTACAATGAGCAGTTCTTC. It translates to CSVEVPTSGSYNEQFF.